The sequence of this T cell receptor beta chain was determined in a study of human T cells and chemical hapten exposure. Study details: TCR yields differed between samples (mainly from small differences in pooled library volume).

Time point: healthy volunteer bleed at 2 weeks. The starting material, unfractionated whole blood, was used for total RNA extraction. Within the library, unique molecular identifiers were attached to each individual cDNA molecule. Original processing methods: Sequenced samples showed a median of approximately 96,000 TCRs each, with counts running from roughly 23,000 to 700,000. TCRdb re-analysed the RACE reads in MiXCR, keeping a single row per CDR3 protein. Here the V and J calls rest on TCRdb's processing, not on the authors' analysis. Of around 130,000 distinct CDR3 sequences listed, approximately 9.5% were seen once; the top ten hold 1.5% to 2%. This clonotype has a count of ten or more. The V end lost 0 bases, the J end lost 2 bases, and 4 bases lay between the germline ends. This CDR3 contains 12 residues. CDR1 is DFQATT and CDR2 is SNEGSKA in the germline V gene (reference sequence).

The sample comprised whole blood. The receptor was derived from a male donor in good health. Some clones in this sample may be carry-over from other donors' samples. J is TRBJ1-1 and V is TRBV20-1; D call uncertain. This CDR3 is CSARDSNTEAFF. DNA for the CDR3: TGCAGTGCTAGAGACAGTAACACTGAAGCTTTCTTT.